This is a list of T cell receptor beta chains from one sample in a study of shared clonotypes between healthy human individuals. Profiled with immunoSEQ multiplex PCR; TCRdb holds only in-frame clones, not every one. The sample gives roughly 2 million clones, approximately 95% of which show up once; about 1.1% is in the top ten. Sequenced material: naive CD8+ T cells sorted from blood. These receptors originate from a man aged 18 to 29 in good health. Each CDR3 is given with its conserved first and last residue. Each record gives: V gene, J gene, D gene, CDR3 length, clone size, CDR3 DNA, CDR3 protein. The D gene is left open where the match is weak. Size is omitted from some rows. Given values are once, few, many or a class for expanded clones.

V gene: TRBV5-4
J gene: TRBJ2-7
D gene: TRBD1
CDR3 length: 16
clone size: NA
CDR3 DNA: TGTGCCAGCAGCTTAGATCCCGGGACAGAGAGTTACGAGCAGTACTTC
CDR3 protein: CASSLDPGTESYEQYF

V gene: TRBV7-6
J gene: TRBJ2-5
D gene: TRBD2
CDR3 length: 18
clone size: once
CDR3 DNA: TGTGCCAGCAGCTTGGAACTAGCGGGAGGATTTGGCTTGGAGACCCAGTACTTC
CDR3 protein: CASSLELAGGFGLETQYF

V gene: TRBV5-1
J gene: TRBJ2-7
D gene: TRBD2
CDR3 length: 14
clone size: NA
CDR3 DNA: TGCGCCAGCGCCCCGTGGGGGGGGTCCTACGAGCAGTACTTC
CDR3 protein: CASAPWGGSYEQYF

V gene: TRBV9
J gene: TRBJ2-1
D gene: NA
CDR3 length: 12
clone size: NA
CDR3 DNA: TGTGCCAGCAGCATGGATTACAATGAGCAGTTCTTC
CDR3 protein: CASSMDYNEQFF

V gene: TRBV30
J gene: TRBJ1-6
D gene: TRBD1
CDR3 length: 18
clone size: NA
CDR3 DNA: TGTGCCTGGAATTCTATCCCGGGACAGGGGACCTATAATTCACCCCTCCACTTT
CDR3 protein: CAWNSIPGQGTYNSPLHF

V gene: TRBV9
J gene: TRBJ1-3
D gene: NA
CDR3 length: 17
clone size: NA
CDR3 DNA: TGTGCCAGCAGCGTGGGGGCAATACTGTCCTCTGGAAACACCATATATTTT
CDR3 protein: CASSVGAILSSGNTIYF

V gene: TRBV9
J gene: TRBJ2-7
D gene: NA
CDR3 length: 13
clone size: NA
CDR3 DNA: TGTGCCAGCAGCGTAGGTGAGGCTTACGAGCAGTACTTC
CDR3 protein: CASSVGEAYEQYF

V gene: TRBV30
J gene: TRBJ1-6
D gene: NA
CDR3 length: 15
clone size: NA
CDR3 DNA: TGTGCCTGGACCCTCCCCCAGGGGTTGAATTCACCCCTCCACTTT
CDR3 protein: CAWTLPQGLNSPLHF

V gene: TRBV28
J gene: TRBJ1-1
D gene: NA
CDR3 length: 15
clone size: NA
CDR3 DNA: TGTGCCAGCAGTTTGGAGGGGGGTCTGTACACTGAAGCTTTCTTT
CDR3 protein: CASSLEGGLYTEAFF

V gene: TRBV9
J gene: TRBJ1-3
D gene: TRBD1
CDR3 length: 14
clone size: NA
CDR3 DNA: TGTGCCAGCAGCGTAGTAGGGGGCGCAAACACCATATATTTT
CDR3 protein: CASSVVGGANTIYF

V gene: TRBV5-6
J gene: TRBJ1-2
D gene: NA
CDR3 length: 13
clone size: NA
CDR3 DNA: TGTGCCAGCAGCTCGACAGAGAACTATGGCTACACCTTC
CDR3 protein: CASSSTENYGYTF

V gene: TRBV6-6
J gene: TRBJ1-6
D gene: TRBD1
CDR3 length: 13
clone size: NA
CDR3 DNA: TGTGCCAGCAGCCCCGACAGGGACTCACCCCTCCACTTT
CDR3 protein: CASSPDRDSPLHF